This T cell receptor (beta chain) is from a study of T cells in tumors after PD-1 blockade. Study-level information: Daily vismodegib 150 mg continued in a subset of anti-PD-1-treated patients.

Template: tumor biopsy or peripheral blood genomic DNA, 616-6,004 ng per sample. The data were produced by immunoSEQ multiplex PCR, yet TCRdb's version contains in-frame clones alone and is incomplete. Altogether tens of thousands of clones are present, about 74% being singletons, with the ten largest covering 4.7%. Germline lookup yields CDR1 LNHDA and CDR2 SQIVND (reference sequence). Trimming shortened V by 5 bases and J by 0 bases, and 14 bases separated the two germline ends. The CDR3 is 16 amino acids. This specimen was PBMCs, taken after anti-PD-1 treatment. The sequence was collected from a human donor with basal cell carcinoma. This sequence joins TRBV19 and TRBJ1-5; D unresolved. CDR3 DNA: TGTGCCAGTAGTTTGGAGACAAAATATAGCAATCAGCCCCAGCATTTT. Its protein is CASSLETKYSNQPQHF.